This TCR beta chain was identified in a study of cytomegalovirus exposure and HLA in healthy donors (TCRdb year 2017). Describing the broader study: An earlier analysis of under 600 of the donors reported roughly 300 Gb of sequence data and around 110 million unique TCR beta sequences from about 200 million T cells. Using immunosequencing, the study profiled T cell repertoires from 550 to 750 subjects and related those repertoires to cytomegalovirus serostatus. In the later analysis, no new phenotypic data were used to find candidate immune exposures; instead, reliance was placed on TCR beta sequences and their occurrence across donors. An earlier analysis of 587 of the donors used high-throughput TCR beta sequencing to judge whether each TCR beta V gene segment behaved as functional or pseudogenic. Alongside the repertoire data, information on donor age, sex, ethnicity and CMV serostatus was compiled. Typing coverage differed by locus: A, B, C, DRB1 and DQB1 were typed in roughly 620-630 donors, DQA1 in 500 to 550, DPA1 in approximately 610, and DPB1 in 472. A later genetic analysis took genome-wide SNP genotypes for about 60% of the roughly 670 donors and used that subset as a discovery cohort. To study patterns of TCR occurrence, a later analysis re-analyzed previously published TCR beta repertoires from around 660 donors and added high-resolution HLA genotyping. Of the 300 to 450 genotyped donors, approximately 80% were placed in the genetic ancestry cluster associated with self-reported Caucasian donors. Approximately 310 gigabases of sequencing data and approximately 84 million unique TCR sequences were included in an early release covering about 700 HLA-typed donors. On average, around 240,000 unique TCR beta nucleotide sequences were sequenced per donor among some 430 genotyped donors of the cohort, with about 17% of those sequences being non-productive. To predict cytomegalovirus infection status, the study combined high-throughput TCR immunosequencing, statistical association of individual TCRs with disease status, and machine learning. About five DR-DQ haplotypes were treated as single units for association and clustering because of strong linkage in the cohort. HLA typing included class I and class II loci at four-digit resolution. The study aimed to test whether signatures of past pathogen exposure could be identified by cataloging public T cell receptors. Every repertoire in the discovery cohort had been generated on one and the same sequencing platform. Besides the first cohort of roughly 660 subjects, a separate validation cohort made up of over 95 different subjects was used.

Here is what the overall study found, with its caveats: In vitro tests confirmed that a few of the cytomegalovirus-associated TCR beta chains recognize cytomegalovirus antigens. A further reported finding was that TCR beta sequences accurately predicted the HLA-A and HLA-B alleles for most subjects in the first cohort. Linkage disequilibrium might explain the correlated functional status among segregating V segments, but an unknown experimental factor could not be excluded. When HLA alleles, especially DR and DQ, strongly co-occurred, TCR associations were difficult to assign to individual alleles. Because the 87-base-pair reads could not distinguish some IMGT-functional V segments, including TRBV6-2 and TRBV6-3, those segments were excluded. In a later analysis, HLA-associated TCR beta chains showed more clonal expansion and lower generation probabilities than non-associated chains that were equally common. According to a later analysis, TCR association rates differed among HLA loci, with DRB1 alleles showing the most associated TCRs and HLA-C alleles showing the fewest. Immune exposure information for the cohort was limited to CMV serostatus. In an earlier analysis of a few hundred of the donors, most TCR beta V segments were observed in productive rearrangements about 90% or about 30% of the time, broadly matching IMGT annotations. A later genetic analysis reported fewer N-insertions in productive TCRs among donors in an Asian-associated ancestry cluster than the roughly 700-donor mean. The classifier was reported to diagnose cytomegalovirus status with high specificity and sensitivity in both the original cohort and the validation cohort. An association between a missense DCLRE1C variant and V-gene and J-gene trimming of TCR beta chains was found in a later genetic analysis and replicated in an independent cohort. Because some donors lacked HLA typing at each locus, the association tests relied only on the typed subset. The earlier analysis of around 600 of the donors excluded around 17 rarely observed V segments, including chromosome 9 orphons, because counts were too low. Roughly uniform sequencing depth across donors was assumed in presence/absence analyses, although this assumption may not hold. It was suggested by the authors that the approach could potentially be generalized to other disease states and immunological phenotypes. A total of about 150 TCR beta chains were listed by the study as associated with cytomegalovirus. The sequencing pipeline was judged likely to have produced a cluster of highly shared sequence variants as a technical artifact. While some public TCRs were present in many individuals, most TCR sequences turned up only very rarely across donors. This cohort had only TCR beta chains sequenced, and the lack of alpha or paired-chain data limited which features could be detected. Several of the top co-occurrence clusters appeared to be linked to parvovirus B19, influenza, CMV and Epstein-Barr virus, according to a later analysis. Most CMV-associated TCR beta chains appeared to be HLA-restricted in a later analysis, and the HLA associations seemed to be driven largely by CMV exposure. Specific HLA alleles were associated with 15,000 to 20,000 TCR beta sequences at a false discovery rate of 0.05 in a later analysis.

A remark on this clone: Its antigen has not been determined. Per-base quality was not reported, and no clone a single base away is much larger than it.

The cohort comprised several hundred healthy bone marrow donors. All cohort members were sampled while nominally healthy, although unrecorded immune exposures were likely present. The donor was CMV seropositive and was included in the group of 290 or so seropositive cohort members. Every donor gave a peripheral blood sample, and the peripheral blood mononuclear cells from that sample were used for TCR beta sequencing. The Qiagen DNeasy Blood Extraction Kit was used to extract genomic DNA from the blood cell samples. Preparation of the library involved the immunoSEQ multiplex PCR assay. A mixture of 60 forward primers for TCR Vbeta segments and 13 reverse primers for TCR Jbeta segments was used in the multiplex PCR. A multiplex PCR assay on genomic DNA amplified the CDR3 region of rearranged TCR beta genes. Amplified TCR beta libraries were sequenced as 87-base-pair reads on the Illumina HiSeq System. The original pipeline was this. A later analysis tallied around 82 million unique TCR beta chains across the 550 to 850 repertoires, and about 10 million of those chains were shared by two or more donors. Raw reads were error-corrected and collapsed into unique sequences by a nearest-neighbor algorithm in which closely related sequences were merged to remove PCR and sequencing errors. Alignment of CDR3 sequences to IMGT reference sequences was used to assign V, D and J gene segments. Each retained sequence needed at least a six-nucleotide match to both a V gene segment and a J gene segment. A rearrangement was called productive if the CDR3 had no stop codons and remained in frame with V and J, and every other rearrangement was called non-productive. Following IMGT convention, CDR3 was defined as the stretch from the second conserved V-encoded cysteine to the conserved J-encoded phenylalanine. The earlier analysis of about 570 of the donors excluded any sequence lacking an unambiguous match to a single V gene segment. An earlier analysis of several hundred of the donors called V segments functional above 56.7% productive rearrangements and segregating when the between-donor standard deviation exceeded 5%. A statistical classification framework was developed to diagnose cytomegalovirus status using the catalog of TCR beta chain sequences. A later analysis assigned V and J genes by comparing TCR nucleotide sequences with IMGT/GENE-DB human TR gene sequences. A later analysis assigned CDR3 sequences and most-parsimonious VDJ recombination scenarios with the TCRdist pipeline. A later analysis defined each TCR beta chain by its CDR3 amino acid sequence plus V-gene family, and excluded reads lacking a unique V-gene family. As a way to deal with suspected cross-contamination and a sequencing artifact, a later analysis dropped hundreds of nucleotide sequences that were highly shared and had low generation probability. In a later analysis, a clonal expansion index for each public chain was calculated from normalized within-repertoire ranks of inferred template counts. Generation probabilities in a later analysis came from a VDJ recombination model fitted to out-of-frame rearrangements, and those results were checked against IGoR. In a later analysis, TCR-TCR, TCR-HLA and TCR-CMV co-occurrence was scored with hypergeometric tests, and a repertoire-size bias correction was applied to TCR pairs. To estimate false discovery rates, a later analysis permuted the HLA or CMV assignments 20 times. A later analysis grouped co-occurring TCRs with DBSCAN, adding TCRdist sequence similarity when clustering within HLA-allele-positive subsets. Repertoires with fewer than 30,000 or more than 120,000 public chains, plus five repertoires with anomalous nucleotide sharing, were excluded from co-occurrence clustering. TCRdb took over this immuneACCESS table, retaining in-frame rearrangements with V and J assigned. Such tables are incomplete; in checked studies, under half of the missing clones stem from an unresolved V gene, and the remainder is unexplained. The V and J calls and clone size come from that table; D and trimming were worked out from the DNA. The sample table lists about 120,000 clones, about 77% of them with a count of one. The ten largest clones represent approximately 5% of the sample.

According to the germline V gene, CDR1 reads SGDLS and CDR2 reads YYNGEE. The trim is 0 bases for V and 3 bases for J, with a gap of 18 bases between the germline ends. From the cysteine up to the phenylalanine, the CDR3 has a length of 17 residues. The CDR3 DNA has 51 bases and is translated from base 1. The rearrangement combines TRBV9 with TRBJ1-2; tentative D gene TRBD1, with 6 bases matching. The clonotype was recovered from a woman in her thirties in good health and CMV-seropositive. Sequenced sample: PBMCs. The DNA is as follows: TGTGCCAGCAGCGTAGGTGTGACAGGCGCTCGGGACTATGGCTACACCTTC. It specifies CASSVGVTGARDYGYTF. Joined to the reference TRBV9 and TRBJ1-2 proteins, this CDR3 gives the full variable domain: DSGVTQTPKHLITATGQRVTLRCSPRSGDLSVYWYQQSLDQGLQFLIQYYNGEERAKGNILERFSAQQFPDLHSELNLSSLELGDSALYFCASSVGVTGARDYGYTFGSGTRLTVV.